The 3 T cell receptor beta chains in this list originate from one sample, sequenced in a study of regulatory T cells in long-lasting Graves disease. Time point noted: newly diagnosed GD, antithyroid drugs for less than 3 months. Making the TCR library involved RNA that had been extracted from PBMCs. According to the study, TCR beta libraries were built with iRepertoire HTBI primers and CDR3-region Arm-PCR. TCRdb reanalysed the multiplex PCR reads using MiXCR and keeps one entry per CDR3 protein. This table has about 240,000 distinct CDR3 sequences, around 20% appearing once. The sequences come from peripheral blood mononuclear cells (PBMCs), collected at new diagnosis, from a patient treated with antithyroid drugs. These TCRs come from a female donor with Graves disease.

The CDR3 DNA sequence: TGTGCCAGCAGATTCACAGGGGCCGGCTACACCTTC. Protein sequence: CASRFTGAGYTF. This chain uses TRBV3-1 with TRBJ1-2, with 7 bases aligning to TRBD1. The CDR3 loop spans 12 amino acids. The V segment lost 6 bases and the J segment 8 bases; nucleotides outside the gene matches: 6. Germline CDR1 reads LGHDT; CDR2 reads YNNKEL (reference sequence).

This clonotype has just a few counts. The chain joins TRBV9 to TRBJ1-2; 12 bases agree with TRBD1. V was clipped by 3 bases and J by 7 bases; unmatched bases: 7. Germline lookup yields CDR1 SGDLS and CDR2 YYNGEE. The CDR3 spans 15 residues. CDR3 loop: CASSGGTGGARGYTF. The CDR3 DNA follows: TGTGCCAGCAGCGGAGGGACAGGGGGCGCGCGTGGCTACACCTTC.

This clonotype was found many times. The chain is built from TRBV10-3 and TRBJ2-3; TRBD2 aligns across 10 bases. The CDR3 extends over 14 amino acids. Unmatched junction bases numbered 2, after V lost 5 bases and J lost 3 bases. Germline V gene lookup returns CDR1 ENHRY and CDR2 SYGVKD. CDR3 residues: CAISKAGGTDTQYF. CDR3 sequence (DNA): TGTGCCATCAGTAAAGCGGGGGGGACAGATACGCAGTATTTT.